This record concerns one T cell receptor beta chain sequence. Its target is unknown. The data were taken from a study of early T cells in non-severe SARS-CoV-2 infection. Study-level findings and limits: VDJdb matching favored anti-spike CD8 responses, missing private and CD4 specificities.

TCRdb analysed the 5' RACE reads with MiXCR anew, one entry per CDR3 protein. Counted here are about 26,000 distinct CDR3 sequences, about 4.2% occurring once; the ten biggest clones make up around 4%. V dropped 5 bases and J dropped 2 bases, with 16 bases sitting between them. Germline assignment: CDR1 SEHNR and CDR2 FQNEAQ (reference sequence). This CDR3 contains 16 residues. Sequencing used whole blood. The chain recombines TRBV7-9 with TRBJ2-1; no definite D call. The source is an adult who was a healthcare worker with PCR-confirmed SARS-CoV-2 infection or an uninfected control (not recorded which). The CDR3 DNA sequence: TGTGCCAGCAGCACGCTCGTGGCCCTAGCCTACAATGAGCAGTTCTTC. It yields the protein CASSTLVALAYNEQFF.